This is a list of T cell receptor beta chains from one sample in a study of blood T cell repertoires in COVID-19. Produced via immunoSEQ multiplex PCR; TCRdb's table is partial and in-frame only. The table shows roughly 320,000 clones, with around 89% occurring only once. The sequencing sample was made of peripheral blood. These receptor sequences come from a woman in her forties or fifties with COVID-19, enrolled during active disease. Each CDR3 is given without its conserved first and last residue. The order of the fields is J gene, V gene, CDR3 protein.

J gene: TRBJ2-5; V gene: TRBV10-3; CDR3 protein: AISASVQETQY
J gene: TRBJ1-1; V gene: TRBV2; CDR3 protein: ASSRGWTDTEAF
J gene: TRBJ1-2; V gene: TRBV11-3; CDR3 protein: ASSPRTGDYT
J gene: TRBJ2-7; V gene: TRBV30; CDR3 protein: AWRAGTYEQY
J gene: TRBJ1-1; V gene: TRBV12-3/TRBV12-4; CDR3 protein: ASSLQGFTEAF
J gene: TRBJ1-4; V gene: TRBV5-1; CDR3 protein: ASSLEGAGYEKLF
J gene: TRBJ2-4; V gene: TRBV4-1; CDR3 protein: ASSSRTGKEGAKNIQY
J gene: TRBJ1-1; V gene: TRBV30; CDR3 protein: AWSPARDTEAF
J gene: TRBJ2-1; V gene: TRBV7-2; CDR3 protein: ASSLVGTSGSDEQF
J gene: TRBJ2-3; V gene: TRBV27; CDR3 protein: ASSRLADTDTQY
J gene: TRBJ2-7; V gene: TRBV2; CDR3 protein: ASTRLDSYEQY